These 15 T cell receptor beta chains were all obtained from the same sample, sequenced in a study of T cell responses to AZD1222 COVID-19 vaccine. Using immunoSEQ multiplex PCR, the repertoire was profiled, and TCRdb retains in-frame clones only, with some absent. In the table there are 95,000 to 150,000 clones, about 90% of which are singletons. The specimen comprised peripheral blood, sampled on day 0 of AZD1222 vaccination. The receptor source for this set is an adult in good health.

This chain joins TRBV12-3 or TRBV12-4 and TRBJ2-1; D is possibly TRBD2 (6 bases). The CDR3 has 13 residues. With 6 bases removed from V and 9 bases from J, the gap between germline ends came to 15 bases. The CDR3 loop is CASRLRRAGEQFF. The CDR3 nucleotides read TGTGCCAGCAGGCTTCGCCGAGCGGGTGAGCAGTTCTTC.

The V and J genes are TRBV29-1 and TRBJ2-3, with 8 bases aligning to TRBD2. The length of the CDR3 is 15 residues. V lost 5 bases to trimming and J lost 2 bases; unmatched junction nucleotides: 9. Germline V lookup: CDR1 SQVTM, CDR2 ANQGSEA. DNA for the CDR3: TGCAGCGTTTTCCGGGGGGGCACCATCACAGATACGCAGTATTTT. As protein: CSVFRGGTITDTQYF.

CDR3 sequence (DNA): TGTGCCAGCAAGTTTACTAGCGAATGGGATGAGCAGTTCTTC. Translated: CASKFTSEWDEQFF. The chain employs TRBV2 and TRBJ2-1; 7 bases match TRBD2. This CDR3 is built from 14 residues. V gave up 7 bases and J gave up 8 bases; unmatched junction bases: 11. Germline V gene lookup returns CDR1 SNHLY and CDR2 FYNNEI.

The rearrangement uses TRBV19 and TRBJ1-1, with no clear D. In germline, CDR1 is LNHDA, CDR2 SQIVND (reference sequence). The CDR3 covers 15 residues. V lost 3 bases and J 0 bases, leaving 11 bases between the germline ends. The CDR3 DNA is TGTGCCAGTAGTATTCGAGGGTGGATGAACACTGAAGCTTTCTTT. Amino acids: CASSIRGWMNTEAFF.

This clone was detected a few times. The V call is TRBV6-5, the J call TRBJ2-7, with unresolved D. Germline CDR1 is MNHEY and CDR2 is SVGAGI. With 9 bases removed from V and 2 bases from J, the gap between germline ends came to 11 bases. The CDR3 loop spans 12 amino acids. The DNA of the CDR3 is TGTGCCAGATGGACGATTACCTACGAGCAGTACTTC. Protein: CARWTITYEQYF.

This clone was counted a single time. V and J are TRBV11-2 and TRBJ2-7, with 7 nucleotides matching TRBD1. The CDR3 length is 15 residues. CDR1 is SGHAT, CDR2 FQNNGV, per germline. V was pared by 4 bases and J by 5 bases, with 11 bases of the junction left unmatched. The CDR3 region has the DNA TGTGCCAGCAGCTGGAGACAGGGCCGTACCCACGAGCAGTACTTC. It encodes CASSWRQGRTHEQYF.

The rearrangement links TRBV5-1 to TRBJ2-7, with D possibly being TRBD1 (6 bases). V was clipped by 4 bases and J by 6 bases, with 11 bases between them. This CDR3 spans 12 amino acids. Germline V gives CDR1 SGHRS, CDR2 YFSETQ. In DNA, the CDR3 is TGCGCCAGCAGCCCACAGGGTTCCGAGCAGTACTTC. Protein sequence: CASSPQGSEQYF.

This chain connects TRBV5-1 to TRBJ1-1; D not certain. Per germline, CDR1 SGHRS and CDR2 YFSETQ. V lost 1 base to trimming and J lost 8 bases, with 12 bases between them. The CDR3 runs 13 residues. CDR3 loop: CASSLPPSREAFF. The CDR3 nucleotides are TGCGCCAGCAGCTTGCCCCCCAGCAGGGAAGCTTTCTTT.

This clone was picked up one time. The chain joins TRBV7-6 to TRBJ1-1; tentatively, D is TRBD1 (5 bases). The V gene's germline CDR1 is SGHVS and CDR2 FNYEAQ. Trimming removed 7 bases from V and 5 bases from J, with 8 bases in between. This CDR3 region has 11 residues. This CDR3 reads CASNGGTEAFF. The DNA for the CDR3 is TGTGCCAGCAACGGGGGAACTGAAGCTTTCTTT.

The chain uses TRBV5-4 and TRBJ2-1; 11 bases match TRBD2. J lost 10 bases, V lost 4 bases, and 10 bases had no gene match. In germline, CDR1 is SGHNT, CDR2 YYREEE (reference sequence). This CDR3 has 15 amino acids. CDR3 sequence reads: CASSPGTSGPREQFF. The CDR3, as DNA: TGTGCCAGCAGCCCCGGGACTAGCGGTCCTAGGGAGCAGTTCTTC.

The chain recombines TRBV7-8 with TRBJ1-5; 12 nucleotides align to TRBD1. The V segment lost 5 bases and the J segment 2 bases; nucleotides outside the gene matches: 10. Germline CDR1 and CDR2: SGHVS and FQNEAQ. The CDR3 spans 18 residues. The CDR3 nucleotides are TGTGCCAGCAGCGTCCGGGACAGGGGGCATAACGGCAATCAGCCCCAGCATTTT. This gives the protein CASSVRDRGHNGNQPQHF.

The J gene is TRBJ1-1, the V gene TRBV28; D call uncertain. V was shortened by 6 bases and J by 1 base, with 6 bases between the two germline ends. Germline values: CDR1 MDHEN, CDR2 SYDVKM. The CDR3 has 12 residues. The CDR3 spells CASSPQNTEAFF. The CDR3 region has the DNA TGTGCCAGCAGCCCACAGAACACTGAAGCTTTCTTT. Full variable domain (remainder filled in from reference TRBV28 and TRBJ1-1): DVKVTQSSRYLVKRTGEKVFLECVQDMDHENMFWYRQDPGLGLRLIYFSYDVKMKEKGDIPEGYSVSREKKERFSLILESASTNQTSMYLCASSPQNTEAFFGQGTRLTVV.

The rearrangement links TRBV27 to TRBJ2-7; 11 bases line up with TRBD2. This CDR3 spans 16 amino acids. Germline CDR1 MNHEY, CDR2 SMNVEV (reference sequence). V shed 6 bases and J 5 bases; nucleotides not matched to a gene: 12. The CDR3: CASRLAGLAGGHEQYF. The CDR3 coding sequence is TGTGCCAGCAGACTCGCGGGTCTAGCGGGAGGTCACGAGCAGTACTTC.

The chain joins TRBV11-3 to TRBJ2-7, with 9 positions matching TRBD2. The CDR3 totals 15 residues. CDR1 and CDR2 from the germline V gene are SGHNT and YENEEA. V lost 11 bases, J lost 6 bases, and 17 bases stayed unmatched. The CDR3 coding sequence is TGTGCCGCGCACTCTACAAGCGGGGGGTACGTCGAGCAGTACTTC. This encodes CAAHSTSGGYVEQYF.

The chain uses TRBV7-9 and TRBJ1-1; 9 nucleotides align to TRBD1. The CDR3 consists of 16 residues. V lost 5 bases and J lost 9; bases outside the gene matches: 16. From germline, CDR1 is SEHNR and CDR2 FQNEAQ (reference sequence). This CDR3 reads CASSPPRDRASVKAFF. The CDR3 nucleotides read TGTGCCAGCAGCCCACCTCGGGACAGGGCTTCGGTTAAAGCTTTCTTT.